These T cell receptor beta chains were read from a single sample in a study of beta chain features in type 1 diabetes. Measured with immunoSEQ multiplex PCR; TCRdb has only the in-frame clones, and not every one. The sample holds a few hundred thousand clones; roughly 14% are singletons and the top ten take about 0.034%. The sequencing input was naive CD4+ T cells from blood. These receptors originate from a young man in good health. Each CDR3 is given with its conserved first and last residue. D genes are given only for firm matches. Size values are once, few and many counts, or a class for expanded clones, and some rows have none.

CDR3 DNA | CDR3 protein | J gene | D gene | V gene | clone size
TGTGCCAGCAGCACAGTAGGCGGGACGGGCACAGATACGCAGTATTTT | CASSTVGGTGTDTQYF | TRBJ2-3 | NA | TRBV5-4 | NA
TGTGCCAGCTCACCTGCTAGCGGGTCCGGCGCAGATACGCAGTATTTT | CASSPASGSGADTQYF | TRBJ2-3 | TRBD2 | TRBV18 | few
TGTGCCAGCAGCGTAGCTAGCGGGGGGGTCTACGAGCAGTACTTC | CASSVASGGVYEQYF | TRBJ2-7 | TRBD2 | TRBV9 | NA
TGCGCCAGCAGCTCGATCCAAGAGACCCAGTACTTC | CASSSIQETQYF | TRBJ2-5 | NA | TRBV5-1 | NA
TGCAGCGTTCTTCCACTAGCGGCTAGCACAGATACGCAGTATTTT | CSVLPLAASTDTQYF | TRBJ2-3 | TRBD2 | TRBV29-1 | few
TGCGCCAGCAGCTTGTGGACAGCGGGAGATCGCGATGAGCAGTTCTTC | CASSLWTAGDRDEQFF | TRBJ2-1 | TRBD2 | TRBV5-1 | few
TGTGCTAGTGGAATCCCTGGACAGAGTAATTCACCCCTCCACTTT | CASGIPGQSNSPLHF | TRBJ1-6 | NA | TRBV12-5 | few
TGTGCCAGTAGTATAACGGGCGGGGGACCAGGGAATACGCAGTATTTT | CASSITGGGPGNTQYF | TRBJ2-3 | TRBD2 | TRBV19 | NA
TGTGCCAGCAGTCCAGGGGGCATTGTCACTGAAGCTTTCTTT | CASSPGGIVTEAFF | TRBJ1-1 | TRBD1 | TRBV28 | few
TGCGCCAGCAGCAGGGCCCGGACTAGCACAGATACGCAGTATTTT | CASSRARTSTDTQYF | TRBJ2-3 | NA | TRBV5-1 | NA
TGTGCCAGCAGCGTGTCCCGGGACCTTGGTTCACCCCTCCACTTT | CASSVSRDLGSPLHF | TRBJ1-6 | NA | TRBV7-2 | NA
TGTGCCAGCAGCTTGGGCATAGAAGAGACCCAGTACTTC | CASSLGIEETQYF | TRBJ2-5 | NA | TRBV5-7 | few
TGTGCCTGGAACAGGGATCCCAATCAGCCCCAGCATTTT | CAWNRDPNQPQHF | TRBJ1-5 | NA | TRBV30 | few
TGTGCCAGCTCACCAAAAACGTCCTATGGCTACACCTTC | CASSPKTSYGYTF | TRBJ1-2 | NA | TRBV18 | NA
TGTGCCAGCAGCTTAACAGCGAGAGATAACGAGCAGTACTTC | CASSLTARDNEQYF | TRBJ2-7 | NA | TRBV7-9 | few
TGTGCCAGCAGTTCCCTGCGAGATACGCAGTATTTT | CASSSLRDTQYF | TRBJ2-3 | NA | TRBV13 | NA
TGTGCCACCAGCAGCCTGGACAGGGTCACAAATCAGCCCCAGCATTTT | CATSSLDRVTNQPQHF | TRBJ1-5 | TRBD1 | TRBV15 | many
TGTGCCAGCAGCCTAGTCTTCGAGACCCAGTACTTC | CASSLVFETQYF | TRBJ2-5 | NA | TRBV7-2 | few
TGTGCCAGCACGCAGGGAGTTCAGCCCCAGCATTTT | CASTQGVQPQHF | TRBJ1-5 | NA | TRBV18 | NA
TGTGCCAGCAGTGAAAGGGTCCAGCCCCAGCATTTT | CASSERVQPQHF | TRBJ1-5 | NA | TRBV2 | few
TGTGCCTGGAGTGTACGAGCGGGATGGGGTGAGCAGTTCTTC | CAWSVRAGWGEQFF | TRBJ2-1 | TRBD2 | TRBV30 | NA
TGTGCCAGCAGCGTTACCATGGGCGGCCAAGAGACCCAGTACTTC | CASSVTMGGQETQYF | TRBJ2-5 | NA | TRBV9 | few
TGTGCCAGTAGTATATTTGGAATCACAGATACGCAGTATTTT | CASSIFGITDTQYF | TRBJ2-3 | NA | TRBV19 | NA